These T cell receptor beta chains were read from a single sample in a study of type 1 regulatory T cells. These receptors lack a known antigen. Each CDR3 protein is one row after TCRdb ran MiXCR on the reads. Of about 42,000 distinct CDR3 sequences listed, more than 9% were seen once; the top ten hold roughly 8%. The source material was cultured non-Tr1 T cells, either the whole culture or a sorted T cell fraction (not recorded which). These receptors originate from a human donor in good health. Both conserved end residues are part of each CDR3.

J | V | CDR3
TRBJ2-1 | TRBV7-2 | CASSMMGAGDNEQFF
TRBJ2-7 | TRBV5-6 | CASSLGTYEQYF
TRBJ1-1 | TRBV29-1 | CSVVVFMNTEAFF
TRBJ2-1 | TRBV20-1 | CSARGLAAYNEQFF
TRBJ2-7 | TRBV5-1 | CASSEQGALPEQYF
TRBJ1-4 | TRBV20-1 | CSAPPGQGTEKLFF
TRBJ2-3 | TRBV30 | CAWSRGMGTDTQYF
TRBJ2-5 | TRBV10-3 | CATSRQGDKETQYF
TRBJ2-3 | TRBV18 | CASSPPSGRALDTQYF
TRBJ2-1 | TRBV29-1 | CSVATNNEQFF
TRBJ2-5 | TRBV5-1 | CASSPTPGQSQETQYF
TRBJ2-2 | TRBV12-3/TRBV12-4 | CASSRSYTGELFF
TRBJ2-3 | TRBV5-1 | CASSPLGGADTQYF